These 3 T cell receptor beta chains share one sample of origin, sequenced in a study of graft-versus-host responses after intestinal transplantation. These receptors have no identified antigens. Clones were read by immunoSEQ multiplex PCR, and TCRdb kept only the in-frame ones, dropping some. Of approximately 85,000 clones in the sample, around 93% were seen once. This specimen was unstimulated CD8+ T cells sorted from spleen or lymph node cells, taken before transplant. Receptor source: a human donor who was the organ donor for an intestinal transplant.

This chain links TRBV19 with TRBJ2-7, with D perhaps being TRBD1 or TRBD2 (6 bases each). Trimming stripped 6 bases from V and 0 bases from J, with 15 bases between. The CDR3 spans 15 residues. Per germline, CDR1 LNHDA and CDR2 SQIVND (reference sequence). CDR3 bases: TGTGCCAGTAGCCCTGGGACGGGGGCCTCCTACGAGCAGTACTTC. Its protein is CASSPGTGASYEQYF.

The V call is TRBV29-1, the J call TRBJ2-7; 7 nucleotides match TRBD2. Looked up from germline, CDR1 is SQVTM and CDR2 is ANQGSEA. Losses at the gene ends were 7 bases for V and 4 bases for J; bases not matched to a gene: 22. This CDR3 spans 17 amino acids. This chain's CDR3 is CSAGGFSGPTKNYEQYF. The DNA of the CDR3 is TGCAGCGCCGGGGGGTTTTCAGGGCCCACCAAGAATTACGAGCAGTACTTC.

J is TRBJ1-3 and V is TRBV5-1; D is unresolved. Germline V lookup: CDR1 SGHRS, CDR2 YFSETQ. V dropped 0 bases and J dropped 8 bases, with 6 bases sitting between them. The CDR3 length is 12 residues. The CDR3 sequence: CASSLDGDTIYF. In DNA form, the CDR3 reads TGCGCCAGCAGCTTGGACGGTGACACCATATATTTT. The full variable domain, with the rest looked up from reference TRBV5-1 and TRBJ1-3, is KAGVTQTPRYLIKTRGQQVTLSCSPISGHRSVSWYQQTPGQGLQFLFEYFSETQRNKGNFPGRFSGRQFSNSRSEMNVSTLELGDSALYLCASSLDGDTIYFGEGSWLTVV.